The rows below give T cell receptor beta chains drawn from one sample of a study of chemoradiotherapy in HPV16-positive cancers. Measured with immunoSEQ multiplex PCR; TCRdb has only the in-frame clones, and not every one. The repertoire has around 15,000 clones, around nine tenths of them found once; the top ten carry about 3.5%. Specimen: blood, collected from a patient who underwent chemoradiotherapy. The source of these receptors is a human donor with HPV-associated anogenital cancer. Each CDR3 is given with its conserved first and last residue. Fields, in order: D gene, J gene, clone size, V gene, CDR3 protein, CDR3 DNA. The D gene is left open where the match is weak. Only some rows state a clone size, as once, few, many or a class for expanded clones.

d_call: .
j_call: TRBJ1-6
clone_size: .
v_call: TRBV6-1
cdr3_aa: CASSELTGSSYNSPLHF
cdr3_nt: TGTGCCAGCAGTGAGCTTACAGGGAGCTCCTATAATTCACCCCTCCACTTT

d_call: .
j_call: TRBJ1-1
clone_size: .
v_call: TRBV5-6
cdr3_aa: CASSLGVGGTEAFF
cdr3_nt: TGTGCCAGCAGCTTGGGCGTTGGAGGCACTGAAGCTTTCTTT

d_call: .
j_call: TRBJ1-2
clone_size: .
v_call: TRBV28
cdr3_aa: CASSSLVGANYGYTF
cdr3_nt: TGTGCCAGCAGTTCGCTGGTCGGCGCTAACTATGGCTACACCTTC

d_call: .
j_call: TRBJ2-7
clone_size: .
v_call: TRBV7-6
cdr3_aa: CASSLAPGTHATNEQYF
cdr3_nt: TGTGCCAGCAGCTTAGCGCCCGGGACCCACGCGACGAATGAGCAGTACTTC

d_call: .
j_call: TRBJ2-4
clone_size: .
v_call: TRBV29-1
cdr3_aa: CSVNTGVAKNIQYF
cdr3_nt: TGCAGCGTTAATACAGGAGTGGCCAAAAACATTCAGTACTTC

d_call: TRBD1
j_call: TRBJ1-1
clone_size: .
v_call: TRBV4-1
cdr3_aa: CASRRDRGMTEAFF
cdr3_nt: TGCGCCAGCAGGCGGGACAGGGGAATGACTGAAGCTTTCTTT

d_call: .
j_call: TRBJ1-1
clone_size: .
v_call: TRBV28
cdr3_aa: CASSLGKMAFF
cdr3_nt: TGTGCCAGCAGTTTAGGGAAGATGGCTTTCTTT

d_call: .
j_call: TRBJ1-4
clone_size: once
v_call: TRBV30
cdr3_aa: CAWKSRATNEKLFF
cdr3_nt: TGTGCCTGGAAATCAAGAGCAACTAATGAAAAACTGTTTTTT

d_call: .
j_call: TRBJ1-5
clone_size: .
v_call: TRBV5-6
cdr3_aa: CASSLGLGSNQPQHF
cdr3_nt: TGTGCCAGCAGCTTAGGGCTGGGTAGCAATCAGCCCCAGCATTTT

d_call: .
j_call: TRBJ1-1
clone_size: .
v_call: TRBV11-2
cdr3_aa: CASSLDLRSEAFF
cdr3_nt: TGTGCCAGCAGCTTAGATCTGCGAAGTGAAGCTTTCTTT

d_call: .
j_call: TRBJ1-4
clone_size: .
v_call: TRBV28
cdr3_aa: CASSLVGTTGGKLFF
cdr3_nt: TGTGCCAGCAGTTTGGTCGGGACAACCGGGGGGAAACTGTTTTTT

d_call: .
j_call: TRBJ1-1
clone_size: .
v_call: TRBV21-1
cdr3_aa: CASSNRGRTEAFF
cdr3_nt: TGTGCCAGCAGCAACAGGGGGAGGACTGAAGCTTTCTTT

d_call: .
j_call: TRBJ2-7
clone_size: .
v_call: TRBV18
cdr3_aa: CASSSRSRGYEQYF
cdr3_nt: TGTGCCAGCTCATCTCGGTCACGCGGCTACGAGCAGTACTTC

d_call: TRBD1
j_call: TRBJ1-5
clone_size: .
v_call: TRBV30
cdr3_aa: CAWTRQGWGNQPQHF
cdr3_nt: TGTGCCTGGACCCGACAGGGATGGGGCAATCAGCCCCAGCATTTT

d_call: TRBD1
j_call: TRBJ1-2
clone_size: .
v_call: TRBV19
cdr3_aa: CASSRQGLNYGYTF
cdr3_nt: TGTGCCAGTAGCCGACAGGGGCTAAACTATGGCTACACCTTC

d_call: .
j_call: TRBJ1-3
clone_size: few
v_call: TRBV29-1
cdr3_aa: CSVEDPTESSGNTIYF
cdr3_nt: TGCAGCGTTGAAGATCCGACAGAAAGCTCTGGAAACACCATATATTTT

d_call: TRBD1
j_call: TRBJ1-2
clone_size: .
v_call: TRBV10-3
cdr3_aa: CAISESGTLAGGDGYTF
cdr3_nt: TGTGCCATCAGTGAGTCGGGAACGCTCGCAGGGGGTGATGGCTACACCTTC

d_call: .
j_call: TRBJ1-5
clone_size: .
v_call: TRBV6-7
cdr3_aa: CASSLWALSNQPQHF
cdr3_nt: TGTGCCAGCAGTTTGTGGGCCCTTAGCAATCAGCCCCAGCATTTT

d_call: .
j_call: TRBJ2-3
clone_size: .
v_call: TRBV9
cdr3_aa: CASSVENSDTQYF
cdr3_nt: TGTGCCAGCAGCGTAGAAAACTCAGATACGCAGTATTTT

d_call: TRBD2
j_call: TRBJ2-1
clone_size: .
v_call: TRBV6-4
cdr3_aa: CASSYSGGENEQFF
cdr3_nt: TGTGCCAGCAGTTATTCCGGGGGGGAGAATGAGCAGTTCTTC

d_call: TRBD1
j_call: TRBJ1-2
clone_size: .
v_call: TRBV27
cdr3_aa: CASSTGQGVYGYTF
cdr3_nt: TGTGCCAGCAGTACCGGACAGGGTGTCTATGGCTACACCTTC

d_call: TRBD1
j_call: TRBJ1-4
clone_size: .
v_call: TRBV11-2
cdr3_aa: CASSAQGATNEKLFF
cdr3_nt: TGTGCCAGCAGCGCTCAGGGGGCGACTAATGAAAAACTGTTTTTT

d_call: .
j_call: TRBJ1-4
clone_size: once
v_call: TRBV30
cdr3_aa: CACHYNEKLFF
cdr3_nt: TGTGCCTGCCACTATAATGAAAAACTGTTTTTT

d_call: .
j_call: TRBJ1-1
clone_size: few
v_call: TRBV6-5
cdr3_aa: CASSLSGLNTEAFF
cdr3_nt: TGTGCCAGCAGTTTATCCGGACTGAACACTGAAGCTTTCTTT

d_call: .
j_call: TRBJ2-2
clone_size: .
v_call: TRBV6-5
cdr3_aa: CASFRDSNTGELFF
cdr3_nt: TGCGCCAGTTTCAGGGACTCGAACACCGGGGAGCTGTTTTTT

d_call: .
j_call: TRBJ1-1
clone_size: .
v_call: TRBV10-3
cdr3_aa: CAISPLTGVNTEAFF
cdr3_nt: TGTGCCATCAGTCCGCTGACCGGGGTTAACACTGAAGCTTTCTTT

d_call: TRBD1
j_call: TRBJ1-3
clone_size: .
v_call: TRBV6-1
cdr3_aa: CASSEMTGTGNTIYF
cdr3_nt: TGTGCCAGCAGTGAAATGACAGGGACTGGAAACACCATATATTTT

d_call: .
j_call: TRBJ2-5
clone_size: .
v_call: TRBV18
cdr3_aa: CASSPVDLQETQYF
cdr3_nt: TGTGCCAGCTCACCTGTTGACTTACAAGAGACCCAGTACTTC

d_call: .
j_call: TRBJ2-5
clone_size: .
v_call: TRBV11-2
cdr3_aa: CASSLDPTLTQYF
cdr3_nt: TGTGCCAGCAGCTTAGACCCAACTCTAACCCAGTACTTC

d_call: .
j_call: TRBJ2-7
clone_size: .
v_call: TRBV5-1
cdr3_aa: CASSPDGSRAYEQYF
cdr3_nt: TGCGCCAGCAGCCCGGATGGCAGTAGAGCCTACGAGCAGTACTTC

d_call: TRBD1
j_call: TRBJ1-3
clone_size: .
v_call: TRBV2
cdr3_aa: CASKQGSGNTIYF
cdr3_nt: TGTGCCAGCAAACAGGGGTCTGGAAACACCATATATTTT

d_call: .
j_call: TRBJ2-5
clone_size: .
v_call: TRBV18
cdr3_aa: CASSRQETQYF
cdr3_nt: TGTGCCAGCTCCCGTCAAGAGACCCAGTACTTC

d_call: .
j_call: TRBJ2-3
clone_size: .
v_call: TRBV19
cdr3_aa: CASSIEQGTPTDTQYF
cdr3_nt: TGTGCCAGTAGTATAGAACAAGGGACCCCCACAGATACGCAGTATTTT

d_call: .
j_call: TRBJ2-7
clone_size: .
v_call: TRBV27
cdr3_aa: CASSPNLYEQYF
cdr3_nt: TGTGCCAGCAGTCCTAATCTCTACGAGCAGTACTTC

d_call: TRBD2
j_call: TRBJ2-2
clone_size: .
v_call: TRBV4-1
cdr3_aa: CASRQTSGGNTGELFF
cdr3_nt: TGCGCCAGCAGGCAGACTAGCGGGGGGAACACCGGGGAGCTGTTTTTT

d_call: TRBD2
j_call: TRBJ2-2
clone_size: .
v_call: TRBV28
cdr3_aa: CASSSPTSGRKGTGELFF
cdr3_nt: TGTGCCAGCAGTTCGCCGACTAGCGGGAGGAAAGGCACCGGGGAGCTGTTTTTT

d_call: TRBD1
j_call: TRBJ1-1
clone_size: .
v_call: TRBV19
cdr3_aa: CASSTGTGKNTEAFF
cdr3_nt: TGTGCCAGTAGTACTGGGACAGGGAAGAACACTGAAGCTTTCTTT

d_call: .
j_call: TRBJ2-1
clone_size: .
v_call: TRBV5-6
cdr3_aa: CASSSLVGGTFYNEQFF
cdr3_nt: TGTGCCAGCAGCTCCCTTGTAGGTGGGACCTTTTACAATGAGCAGTTCTTC

d_call: TRBD1
j_call: TRBJ2-7
clone_size: .
v_call: TRBV10-3
cdr3_aa: CAISEYEGAYEQYF
cdr3_nt: TGTGCCATCAGTGAGTATGAGGGGGCGTACGAGCAGTACTTC

d_call: .
j_call: TRBJ1-4
clone_size: .
v_call: TRBV28
cdr3_aa: CASSRAEKLFF
cdr3_nt: TGTGCCAGCAGTAGGGCTGAAAAACTGTTTTTT